These 8 T cell receptor beta chains share one sample of origin, sequenced in a study of blood T cells in healthy people across ages. Primed by a sample-barcoded 5' primer and a J-beta primer mix, a second PCR proceeded for about 6 to 12 cycles. MiXCR was run by TCRdb on the 5' RACE reads, yielding one entry per CDR3 protein. The sample consists of fewer than 2,000,000 distinct CDR3 sequences, roughly 32% of them appearing once. The sample consisted of blood. These receptor sequences come from a woman in her twenties or thirties in good health.

The V and J genes are TRBV30 and TRBJ2-1; weak D call: TRBD2 (6 bases). The germline gives CDR1 GTSNPN, CDR2 SVGIG (reference sequence). V was trimmed by 0 bases and J by 9 bases, leaving 9 bases between them. The CDR3 loop spans 12 amino acids. CDR3 bases: TGTGCCTGGAGTGTGCGGGGTGCTGAGCAGTTCTTC. It codes for CAWSVRGAEQFF.

Note on this clonotype: One end of the junction varies from germline; a read error may be responsible. This rearrangement joins TRBV27 to TRBJ2-1, with D possibly matching TRBD2 (7 bases). This CDR3 is built from 16 residues. Germline-derived CDR1 and CDR2 are MNHEY and SMNVEV (reference sequence). The CDR3: CASTPRGGVLNNKQFF. CDR3 DNA: TGTGCCAGCACACCCCGAGGGGGGGTCCTTAACAATAAGCAGTTCTTC.

V usage is TRBV29-1 and J usage is TRBJ2-1, with 7 bases fitting TRBD2. Losses at the gene ends were 1 base for V and 13 bases for J; bases not matched to a gene: 10. This CDR3 is built from 13 residues. Germline loops: CDR1 SQVTM, CDR2 ANQGSEA. CDR3 in DNA: TGCAGCGTTGAAGGCGGGAGCGGGGAGACCCAGTTCTTC. Encoded protein: CSVEGGSGETQFF.

This clonotype was counted many times. CDR3 residues: CAIEAPPGDTQYF. The DNA of the CDR3 is TGCGCCATCGAGGCCCCGCCCGGGGATACGCAGTATTTT. The V and J genes are TRBV10-2 and TRBJ2-3; D not certain. From germline, CDR1 is WSHSY and CDR2 SAAADI. The ends were cut back, 10 bases at V and 6 bases at J, with 17 bases in the middle. CDR3 size: 13 residues.

This clonotype has a handful of counts. The chain combines TRBV9 with TRBJ2-5; 8 bases are shared with TRBD2. The CDR3 totals 14 residues. Germline V CDR1 and CDR2: SGDLS, YYNGEE. The trim removed 5 bases at V and 5 bases at J, leaving 8 bases unmatched. The CDR3 loop is CASSVGGGKETQYF. In DNA, the CDR3 is TGTGCCAGCAGTGTCGGGGGGGGCAAGGAGACCCAGTACTTC.

The rearrangement joins TRBV15 to TRBJ2-1, with TRBD2 identical over 7 bases. Germline CDR1 reads LNHNV; CDR2 reads YYDKDF (reference sequence). The CDR3 runs to 15 residues. The junction had 5 bases not matched to a gene; V was cut back by 4 bases and J by 2 bases. The CDR3 reads CATSTASGTYNEQFF. The CDR3 DNA sequence: TGTGCCACCAGCACCGCTAGCGGTACCTACAATGAGCAGTTCTTC.

This clonotype was counted a few times. V is TRBV18 and J is TRBJ1-5, with a weak D call TRBD1 (6 bases). V was pared by 3 bases and J by 3 bases, with 15 bases between. The CDR3 sequence is 16 residues long. Germline values: CDR1 KGHSH, CDR2 LQKENI. CDR3 sequence (DNA): TGTGCCAGCTCACCGAGCCAGGGGAGTCTCAATCAGCCCCAGCATTTT. This codes for CASSPSQGSLNQPQHF.

This clonotype was picked up a small number of times. The J gene is TRBJ1-2, the V gene TRBV7-9; D ambiguous. This CDR3 comprises 15 residues. CDR1 and CDR2 from the germline V gene are SEHNR and FQNEAQ (reference sequence). V lost 1 base and J 0 bases, leaving 9 bases between the germline ends. The CDR3, as DNA: TGTGCCAGCAGCTTAGTCGGCGGAGCTAACTATGGCTACACCTTC. This codes for CASSLVGGANYGYTF.